Listed below are T cell receptor beta chains from one sample, sequenced in a study of OX40 agonist ivuxolimab in advanced cancers. Method: immunoSEQ multiplex PCR; TCRdb's copy keeps in-frame clones and lacks some. This sample has about 19,000 clones, with roughly 84% found just once. The source material was CD4+ or CD8+ T cells sorted from blood, sampled in a trial of the OX40 agonist ivuxolimab. The receptors here all came from an adult with an advanced solid tumor such as melanoma, head and neck, liver or kidney cancer. The CDR3 runs from the conserved cysteine through the conserved F or W. Fields, in order: D gene, J gene, V gene, clone size, CDR3 protein, CDR3 DNA. D genes are given only for firm matches. A clone size is listed for some rows: how often the clone was seen (once, few, many), or a class if it is expanded.

d_call: .
j_call: TRBJ2-3
v_call: TRBV4-2
clone_size: .
cdr3_aa: CASSQDSSGLVTQYF
cdr3_nt: TGTGCCAGCAGCCAAGATTCCAGCGGGTTAGTTACGCAGTATTTT

d_call: .
j_call: TRBJ2-7
v_call: TRBV13
clone_size: .
cdr3_aa: CASSLEGNHSYEQYF
cdr3_nt: TGTGCCAGCAGCTTAGAGGGGAATCACTCCTACGAGCAGTACTTC

d_call: .
j_call: TRBJ2-1
v_call: TRBV6-4
clone_size: .
cdr3_aa: CASKLTSTSAEQFF
cdr3_nt: TGTGCCAGCAAACTGACTAGTACGTCGGCTGAGCAGTTCTTC

d_call: TRBD1
j_call: TRBJ2-7
v_call: TRBV27
clone_size: .
cdr3_aa: CASSLSSQGVSPNGQYF
cdr3_nt: TGTGCCAGCAGTTTATCGTCCCAGGGGGTGTCCCCCAACGGGCAGTACTTC

d_call: .
j_call: TRBJ2-1
v_call: TRBV5-4
clone_size: .
cdr3_aa: CATKNVGVIRGEQFF
cdr3_nt: TGTGCCACCAAAAATGTAGGGGTGATCAGAGGTGAGCAGTTCTTC

d_call: .
j_call: TRBJ2-7
v_call: TRBV10-1
clone_size: .
cdr3_aa: CASSESGGPADEQYF
cdr3_nt: TGCGCCAGCAGTGAGTCGGGGGGGCCCGCGGATGAGCAGTACTTC

d_call: TRBD2
j_call: TRBJ2-1
v_call: TRBV5-1
clone_size: .
cdr3_aa: CASSLVAGGSYNEQFF
cdr3_nt: TGCGCCAGCAGCTTGGTGGCGGGAGGATCCTACAATGAGCAGTTCTTC

d_call: TRBD1
j_call: TRBJ1-4
v_call: TRBV4-2
clone_size: few
cdr3_aa: CASSQGGETGLISEKLFF
cdr3_nt: TGTGCCAGCAGCCAAGGAGGGGAGACAGGGCTAATTTCCGAAAAACTGTTTTTT

d_call: TRBD2
j_call: TRBJ2-7
v_call: TRBV2
clone_size: once
cdr3_aa: CASSDRGGGLDEQYF
cdr3_nt: TGTGCCAGCAGCGATCGCGGGGGGGGCCTCGACGAGCAGTACTTC

d_call: .
j_call: TRBJ2-1
v_call: TRBV27
clone_size: .
cdr3_aa: CASSPRDPQGEQFF
cdr3_nt: TGTGCCAGCAGTCCGCGGGACCCACAAGGCGAGCAGTTCTTC

d_call: .
j_call: TRBJ1-1
v_call: TRBV28
clone_size: once
cdr3_aa: CASISQGSGNTEAFF
cdr3_nt: TGTGCCAGCATCTCACAGGGCTCTGGGAACACTGAAGCTTTCTTT

d_call: TRBD1
j_call: TRBJ1-5
v_call: TRBV6-1
clone_size: .
cdr3_aa: CASSAPRTGRNQPQHF
cdr3_nt: TGTGCCAGTAGTGCCCCCCGGACAGGGAGAAATCAGCCCCAGCATTTT

d_call: TRBD1
j_call: TRBJ1-2
v_call: TRBV4-1
clone_size: once
cdr3_aa: CASSQDSRDRYNYGYTF
cdr3_nt: TGCGCCAGCAGCCAAGATTCCCGGGACAGATACAACTATGGCTACACCTTC

d_call: .
j_call: TRBJ1-2
v_call: TRBV28
clone_size: .
cdr3_aa: CASSWGAGYTF
cdr3_nt: TGTGCCAGCAGTTGGGGCGCCGGCTACACCTTC

d_call: .
j_call: TRBJ2-3
v_call: TRBV7-2
clone_size: .
cdr3_aa: CASSLMGSTDTQYF
cdr3_nt: TGTGCCAGCAGCTTAATGGGTAGCACAGATACGCAGTATTTT

d_call: .
j_call: TRBJ1-4
v_call: TRBV27
clone_size: few
cdr3_aa: CASSLGWPSNEKLFF
cdr3_nt: TGTGCCAGCAGTTTAGGGTGGCCCTCTAATGAAAAACTGTTTTTT

d_call: TRBD1
j_call: TRBJ2-7
v_call: TRBV27
clone_size: .
cdr3_aa: CASSRGTGVTYEQYF
cdr3_nt: TGTGCCAGCAGTCGCGGGACAGGGGTCACCTACGAGCAGTACTTC

d_call: .
j_call: TRBJ1-1
v_call: TRBV2
clone_size: .
cdr3_aa: CASSEGLTNTEAFF
cdr3_nt: TGTGCCAGCAGTGAGGGTTTAACGAACACTGAAGCTTTCTTT

d_call: TRBD2
j_call: TRBJ2-7
v_call: TRBV6-6
clone_size: few
cdr3_aa: CASSYPKRGSYEQYF
cdr3_nt: TGTGCCAGCAGTTATCCGAAGCGGGGTTCCTACGAGCAGTACTTC

d_call: .
j_call: TRBJ1-1
v_call: TRBV29-1
clone_size: .
cdr3_aa: CSARRPGQTEAFF
cdr3_nt: TGCAGCGCCCGAAGACCAGGACAAACGGAAGCTTTCTTT

d_call: TRBD1
j_call: TRBJ1-1
v_call: TRBV30
clone_size: once
cdr3_aa: CAWSSDRGLTEAFF
cdr3_nt: TGTGCCTGGAGTTCGGACAGGGGCCTCACTGAAGCTTTCTTT

d_call: .
j_call: TRBJ1-1
v_call: TRBV6-5
clone_size: .
cdr3_aa: CASSQQGLGAFF
cdr3_nt: TGTGCCAGCAGTCAACAGGGACTTGGGGCTTTCTTT

d_call: .
j_call: TRBJ1-4
v_call: TRBV4-1
clone_size: .
cdr3_aa: CASSHPGGAGEKLFF
cdr3_nt: TGCGCCAGCAGCCATCCGGGGGGCGCCGGAGAAAAACTGTTTTTT

d_call: .
j_call: TRBJ2-7
v_call: TRBV2
clone_size: few
cdr3_aa: CASRGALPYEQYF
cdr3_nt: TGTGCCAGCCGAGGGGCCCTACCCTACGAGCAGTACTTC

d_call: .
j_call: TRBJ2-2
v_call: TRBV5-1
clone_size: few
cdr3_aa: CASSLAQGFGELFF
cdr3_nt: TGCGCCAGCAGCTTGGCGCAGGGCTTCGGGGAGCTGTTTTTT

d_call: TRBD1
j_call: TRBJ1-4
v_call: TRBV6-6
clone_size: .
cdr3_aa: CASSFDRARGEKLFF
cdr3_nt: TGTGCCAGCAGTTTTGACAGGGCCAGGGGTGAAAAACTGTTTTTT

d_call: .
j_call: TRBJ1-3
v_call: TRBV18
clone_size: .
cdr3_aa: CASSPRVANSGNTIYF
cdr3_nt: TGTGCCAGCTCACCCCGCGTGGCGAACTCTGGAAACACCATATATTTT

d_call: .
j_call: TRBJ1-6
v_call: TRBV6-5
clone_size: .
cdr3_aa: CASSYTDSQRSPLHF
cdr3_nt: TGTGCCAGCAGTTACACGGACTCCCAACGATCACCCCTCCACTTT

d_call: .
j_call: TRBJ1-6
v_call: TRBV27
clone_size: .
cdr3_aa: CASSLSVGIDYNSPLHF
cdr3_nt: TGTGCCAGCAGTTTATCTGTGGGAATCGACTATAATTCACCCCTCCACTTT

d_call: TRBD1
j_call: TRBJ2-1
v_call: TRBV4-3
clone_size: .
cdr3_aa: CASSEGQGKGEQFF
cdr3_nt: TGCGCCAGCAGCGAAGGACAGGGTAAGGGTGAGCAGTTCTTC

d_call: .
j_call: TRBJ1-5
v_call: TRBV6-1
clone_size: .
cdr3_aa: CASSEEVGALEPQHF
cdr3_nt: TGTGCCAGCAGTGAAGAGGTAGGGGCATTGGAGCCCCAGCATTTT

d_call: TRBD1
j_call: TRBJ1-6
v_call: TRBV28
clone_size: .
cdr3_aa: CASSSPGGGGHNSPLHF
cdr3_nt: TGTGCCAGCAGTTCCCCAGGGGGAGGAGGCCATAATTCACCCCTCCACTTT

d_call: .
j_call: TRBJ1-4
v_call: TRBV5-1
clone_size: .
cdr3_aa: CASSLAQGGFFEKLFF
cdr3_nt: TGCGCCAGCAGCTTGGCCCAGGGCGGGTTCTTCGAAAAACTGTTTTTT

d_call: .
j_call: TRBJ1-3
v_call: TRBV5-6
clone_size: .
cdr3_aa: CASSMNRVTNTIYF
cdr3_nt: TGTGCCAGCAGTATGAACAGGGTAACAAACACCATATATTTT

d_call: .
j_call: TRBJ2-7
v_call: TRBV5-1
clone_size: .
cdr3_aa: CASSLAPGVEQYF
cdr3_nt: TGCGCCAGCAGCTTGGCCCCGGGTGTCGAGCAGTACTTC

d_call: .
j_call: TRBJ1-4
v_call: TRBV7-8
clone_size: .
cdr3_aa: CASTLSATNEKLFF
cdr3_nt: TGTGCCAGCACCCTTAGCGCAACTAATGAAAAACTGTTTTTT

d_call: TRBD2
j_call: TRBJ2-2
v_call: TRBV7-9
clone_size: .
cdr3_aa: CASSGTSGRVGELFF
cdr3_nt: TGTGCCAGCAGCGGGACTAGCGGGAGAGTCGGGGAGCTGTTTTTT

d_call: TRBD1
j_call: TRBJ2-6
v_call: TRBV7-9
clone_size: once
cdr3_aa: CASSGGGQGASGANVLTF
cdr3_nt: TGTGCCAGCTCCGGAGGCGGACAGGGGGCTTCTGGGGCCAACGTCCTGACTTTC

d_call: .
j_call: TRBJ2-1
v_call: TRBV5-4
clone_size: .
cdr3_aa: CASSFRRSEQFF
cdr3_nt: TGTGCCAGCAGCTTCAGGCGGAGTGAGCAGTTCTTC

d_call: .
j_call: TRBJ1-5
v_call: TRBV28
clone_size: once
cdr3_aa: CASSPLRGHQPQHF
cdr3_nt: TGTGCCAGCAGCCCTCTACGAGGGCATCAGCCCCAGCATTTT

d_call: .
j_call: TRBJ2-3
v_call: TRBV30
clone_size: .
cdr3_aa: CAWSKTVKDTQYF
cdr3_nt: TGTGCCTGGAGTAAGACAGTCAAAGATACGCAGTATTTT

d_call: .
j_call: TRBJ1-4
v_call: TRBV28
clone_size: .
cdr3_aa: CASMPGINEKLFF
cdr3_nt: TGTGCCAGCATGCCCGGAATCAATGAAAAACTGTTTTTT

d_call: TRBD1
j_call: TRBJ2-7
v_call: TRBV11-2
clone_size: .
cdr3_aa: CASSTGTGGTYEQYF
cdr3_nt: TGTGCCAGCAGCACCGGGACAGGGGGCACCTACGAGCAGTACTTC

d_call: .
j_call: TRBJ1-1
v_call: TRBV30
clone_size: .
cdr3_aa: CAWTTNTEAFF
cdr3_nt: TGTGCCTGGACAACTAACACTGAAGCTTTCTTT

d_call: .
j_call: TRBJ1-1
v_call: TRBV6-5
clone_size: once
cdr3_aa: CASSYAGQPNAGAAFF
cdr3_nt: TGTGCCAGCAGTTACGCTGGACAGCCGAACGCGGGTGCAGCTTTCTTT

d_call: .
j_call: TRBJ2-1
v_call: TRBV7-9
clone_size: few
cdr3_aa: CASHSRNEQFF
cdr3_nt: TGTGCCAGCCATTCACGGAATGAGCAGTTCTTC

d_call: TRBD1
j_call: TRBJ2-7
v_call: TRBV15
clone_size: .
cdr3_aa: CATSSAGTGYEQYF
cdr3_nt: TGTGCCACCAGCAGCGCCGGGACAGGCTACGAGCAGTACTTC

d_call: TRBD2
j_call: TRBJ2-7
v_call: TRBV6-1
clone_size: .
cdr3_aa: CASSRRWEGLDEQYF
cdr3_nt: TGTGCCAGCAGTAGACGGTGGGAGGGTCTCGACGAGCAGTACTTC

d_call: .
j_call: TRBJ2-2
v_call: TRBV7-3
clone_size: .
cdr3_aa: CASSPDYNTGELFF
cdr3_nt: TGTGCCAGCAGCCCAGACTACAACACCGGGGAGCTGTTTTTT

d_call: .
j_call: TRBJ2-7
v_call: TRBV28
clone_size: .
cdr3_aa: CASSSSSYEQCF
cdr3_nt: TGTGCCAGCAGCTCGAGCTCCTACGAGCAGTGCTTC

d_call: .
j_call: TRBJ2-6
v_call: TRBV7-8
clone_size: .
cdr3_aa: CASSTVPPQSRANVLTF
cdr3_nt: TGTGCCAGCAGCACGGTGCCCCCACAAAGTCGGGCCAACGTCCTGACTTTC